The 32 T cell receptor beta chains given below trace back to one sample, sequenced in a study of technical replicates of blood from a few donors. TCRdb's table, derived via immunoSEQ multiplex PCR, lists solely in-frame clones and lacks some. In the table there are roughly 80,000 clones, 89% of which are singletons. The specimen was T cells isolated from PBMCs. Source of these receptors: a human donor in good health.

The sample holds one count of this clone. This sequence joins TRBV18 and TRBJ2-1, with D maybe TRBD2 (6 bases). Germline V gene lookup returns CDR1 KGHSH and CDR2 LQKENI. The V end was cut by 0 bases, the J end by 4 bases, with 10 bases between. The CDR3 spans 15 residues. CDR3 DNA sequence: TGTGCCAGCTCACCACCGGGACTCCCTTACAATGAGCAGTTCTTC. Translating gives CASSPPGLPYNEQFF.

The J gene is TRBJ2-7, the V gene TRBV9; D might be TRBD1 (5 bases). Trimming left V 0 bases short and J 4 bases short, with 11 bases between. Germline loops: CDR1 SGDLS, CDR2 YYNGEE. The CDR3 consists of 14 residues. The CDR3 DNA follows: TGTGCCAGCAGCGTAGGGGGCCCGAAGTACGAGCAGTACTTC. As protein: CASSVGGPKYEQYF.

The J gene is TRBJ2-7, the V gene TRBV5-1, with D unresolved. The CDR3 is made up of 15 amino acids. V gave up 5 bases and J gave up 0 bases, with 15 bases separating them. In germline, CDR1 is SGHRS, CDR2 YFSETQ. CDR3 region: CASSLIPTGSYEQYF. CDR3 bases: TGCGCCAGCAGTTTAATTCCGACGGGCTCCTACGAGCAGTACTTC.

This chain links TRBV9 with TRBJ2-1; 8 nucleotides match TRBD2. From germline, CDR1 is SGDLS and CDR2 YYNGEE. Trimming removed 0 bases from V and 3 bases from J; junction bases left unmatched: 2. The CDR3 sequence is 15 residues long. The CDR3 region is CASSVDGTSYNEQFF. The CDR3 bases are TGTGCCAGCAGCGTAGACGGGACTAGCTACAATGAGCAGTTCTTC.

The chain is built from TRBV28 and TRBJ1-1; 8 bases are a match to TRBD1. V shed 7 bases and J 11 bases; nucleotides not matched to a gene: 15. CDR3 size: 14 residues. The germline V gene encodes CDR1 MDHEN and CDR2 SYDVKM. CDR3 DNA: TGTGCCAGCACCCGGACAGGGTCGACCGTTGGGGCTTTCTTT. Amino acid sequence: CASTRTGSTVGAFF.

The DNA of the CDR3 is TGTGCCAGCAGCATTTGGGAGGGCACGAACACTGAAGCTTTCTTT. Translated, it gives CASSIWEGTNTEAFF. The gene calls are TRBV7-8 and TRBJ1-1; D unresolved. The ends were cut back, 5 bases at V and 1 base at J, with 14 bases in the middle. Germline assignment: CDR1 SGHVS and CDR2 FQNEAQ. CDR3 length: 15 amino acids.

The V gene is TRBV6-5, the J gene TRBJ1-4, with TRBD1 as a possible D gene (5 bases). The CDR3 is 15 amino acids. Looked up from germline, CDR1 is MNHEY and CDR2 is SVGAGI. V lost 0 bases to trimming and J lost 3 bases, with 8 bases between them. The CDR3, as DNA: TGTGCCAGCAGTTACTCGGGGGGGTCTAATGAAAAACTGTTTTTT. Its protein product is CASSYSGGSNEKLFF.

This chain uses TRBV4-2 with TRBJ2-7, with 13 nucleotides matching TRBD2. J lost 3 bases, V lost 1 base, and 3 bases had no gene match. The germline V gene has CDR1 LGHNA and CDR2 YNFKEQ. This CDR3 contains 16 residues. In DNA, the CDR3 is TGTGCCAGCAGCCAAGTGGGACTAGCGGGAAACTACGAGCAGTACTTC. This translates into CASSQVGLAGNYEQYF.

The rearrangement joins TRBV2 to TRBJ1-4, with D possibly being TRBD1 (5 bases). V was trimmed by 8 bases and J by 4 bases, leaving 11 bases between them. This CDR3 contains 13 residues. Germline CDR1 is SNHLY and CDR2 is FYNNEI. In nucleotides, the CDR3 is TGTGCCAGCGGGGGACTGTTTAATGAAAAACTGTTTTTT. Its protein product is CASGGLFNEKLFF. The whole variable domain, remainder taken from reference TRBV2 and TRBJ1-4, is EPEVTQTPSHQVTQMGQEVILRCVPISNHLYFYWYRQILGQKVEFLVSFYNNEISEKSEIFDDQFSVERPDGSNFTLKIRSTKLEDSAMYFCASGGLFNEKLFFGSGTQLSVL.

This clone was picked up one time. The CDR3 reads CASSLDRVSGYTF. The DNA for the CDR3 is TGTGCCAGCAGCTTAGACAGGGTATCTGGCTACACCTTC. The chain employs TRBV7-2 and TRBJ1-2, with D perhaps TRBD1 (6 bases). The V end was cut by 1 base, the J end by 7 bases, with 10 bases between. Looked up from germline, CDR1 is SGHTA and CDR2 is FQGNSA. The length of the CDR3 is 13 residues.

This chain links TRBV7-2 with TRBJ2-6; TRBD1 agrees at 8 bases. This CDR3 region has 17 residues. The germline V gene encodes CDR1 SGHTA and CDR2 FQGNSA. The V and J ends lost 5 bases and 2 bases, in that order; junction bases with no gene match: 8. The CDR3 sequence is CASSPGTGVPGANVLTF. The CDR3 DNA reads TGTGCCAGCAGCCCCGGGACAGGAGTTCCTGGGGCCAACGTCCTGACTTTC.

V and J are TRBV9 and TRBJ1-4; 7 bases match TRBD1. Germline CDR1 SGDLS, CDR2 YYNGEE. The CDR3 sequence is 14 residues long. V lost 4 bases to trimming and J lost 4 bases; unmatched junction nucleotides: 4. The CDR3 DNA reads as TGTGCCAGCAGCCCGGGACAGTATAATGAAAAACTGTTTTTT. Its translation is CASSPGQYNEKLFF.

This chain links TRBV4-1 with TRBJ1-5; TRBD1 aligns across 7 bases. With V trimmed by 0 bases and J by 4 bases, 18 bases remained unmatched. Germline assignment: CDR1 MGHRA and CDR2 YSYEKL. This CDR3 contains 20 residues. The CDR3 sequence: CASSQDLATGTLLWNQPQHF. The CDR3 DNA reads TGCGCCAGCAGCCAAGATCTGGCGACAGGGACCCTTTTATGGAATCAGCCCCAGCATTTT.

This chain uses TRBV7-9 with TRBJ2-1; 7 bases agree with TRBD2. Germline CDR1 SEHNR, CDR2 FQNEAQ (reference sequence). J gave up 3 bases and V 1 base, and 6 bases lay outside the gene matches. The CDR3 contains 16 residues. The CDR3 is CASSLVRASGYNEQFF. The CDR3, as DNA: TGTGCCAGCAGCTTAGTACGGGCTAGCGGCTACAATGAGCAGTTCTTC.

The CDR3 sequence is CASSEWGGGTEAFF. For the CDR3, the DNA is TGTGCCAGCAGTGAATGGGGGGGTGGCACTGAAGCTTTCTTT. The J gene is TRBJ1-1, the V gene TRBV25-1; the D gene is possibly TRBD1 (5 bases). CDR1 MGHDK and CDR2 SYGVNS come from the germline V gene. The length of the CDR3 is 14 residues. V was pared by 1 base and J by 4 bases, with 10 bases between.

This sequence joins TRBV4-3 and TRBJ2-1; 8 bases line up with TRBD1. With 0 bases clipped from V and 3 bases from J, the junction kept 4 bases outside the gene matches. The CDR3 sequence is 16 residues long. CDR1 is LGHNA and CDR2 is YSLEER in the germline V gene. CDR3 DNA: TGCGCCAGCAGCCAAGAGTGGACAGGGTACTACAATGAGCAGTTCTTC. Translation gives CASSQEWTGYYNEQFF.

The J gene is TRBJ2-2, the V gene TRBV28; TRBD1 agrees at 11 bases. The ends lost 10 bases at V and 5 bases at J; junction bases unmatched: 6. Germline V gene lookup returns CDR1 MDHEN and CDR2 SYDVKM. The CDR3 extends over 14 amino acids. The CDR3 DNA reads TGTGCCATTCCGGGACAGGGGGTAACCGGGGAGCTGTTTTTT. It yields the protein CAIPGQGVTGELFF.

The V call is TRBV6-7, the J call TRBJ1-1; 9 bases align to TRBD1. TRBV6-7 is an ORF; its function is uncertain. The CDR3 spans 20 residues. The junction had 16 bases not matched to a gene; V was cut back by 1 base and J by 1 base. This CDR3 reads CASSYFQPGQGGFGNTEAFF. CDR3 in DNA: TGTGCCAGCAGTTACTTCCAACCGGGACAGGGCGGTTTCGGGAACACTGAAGCTTTCTTT.

J is TRBJ1-5 and V is TRBV9; TRBD1 agrees at 12 bases. Germline lookup yields CDR1 SGDLS and CDR2 YYNGEE. This CDR3 region has 15 residues. V gave up 4 bases and J gave up 7 bases; unmatched junction bases: 6. Here the CDR3 reads CASSPGTGGGQPQHF. The CDR3 region has the DNA TGTGCCAGCAGCCCCGGGACAGGGGGCGGGCAGCCCCAGCATTTT.

The J gene is TRBJ2-5, the V gene TRBV19; D might be TRBD2 (6 bases). Trimming removed 1 base at V and 4 bases at J, with 22 bases between. CDR1 and CDR2 from the germline V gene are LNHDA and SQIVND (reference sequence). This CDR3 has 18 amino acids. DNA for the CDR3: TGTGCCAGTAGTATAGCCCCCCCTGGAGGGGAAGGCGTAGAGACCCAGTACTTC. As protein: CASSIAPPGGEGVETQYF.

The gene calls are TRBV29-1 and TRBJ1-3; 8 nucleotides agree with TRBD1. This CDR3 is built from 13 residues. Germline V gene sequence: CDR1 SQVTM, CDR2 ANQGSEA. V shed 4 bases, J shed 2 bases, and the junction held 1 base outside the gene matches. The CDR3 DNA reads as TGCAGCGTTGCGACAGGGGCTGGAAACACCATATATTTT. This encodes CSVATGAGNTIYF.

The gene calls are TRBV6-5 and TRBJ2-7, with TRBD1 matching 9 bases. V shed 0 bases and J 7 bases; nucleotides not matched to a gene: 7. The CDR3 has 15 residues. CDR1 and CDR2 (germline): MNHEY, SVGAGI. CDR3 in amino acids: CASSYSKQGAREQYF. CDR3 DNA: TGTGCCAGCAGTTACTCGAAACAGGGGGCACGTGAGCAGTACTTC.

The CDR3, as DNA: TGTGCCAGCACCGAGGACAGGGACAGATACGAGCAGTACTTC. Translating it yields CASTEDRDRYEQYF. This chain uses TRBV27 with TRBJ2-7, with 8 bases identical to TRBD1. This CDR3 has 14 amino acids. Germline CDR1 MNHEY, CDR2 SMNVEV (reference sequence). With 7 bases clipped from V and 4 bases from J, the junction kept 9 bases outside the gene matches.

The chain is built from TRBV7-3 and TRBJ2-1; TRBD2 matches 12 bases. The V and J ends lost 4 bases and 9 bases, in that order; junction bases with no gene match: 10. In germline, CDR1 is SGHTA, CDR2 FQGTGA. This CDR3 spans 16 amino acids. Written as DNA, the CDR3 is TGTGCCAGCAGCTCAATTACCGGGACTAGCGGGCGTGAGCAGTTCTTC. It specifies CASSSITGTSGREQFF. Filled out from reference TRBV7-3 and TRBJ2-1, the complete variable domain reads GAGVSQTPSNKVTEKGKYVELRCDPISGHTALYWYRQSLGQGPEFLIYFQGTGAADDSGLPNDRFFAVRPEGSVSTLKIQRTERGDSAVYLCASSSITGTSGREQFFGPGTRLTVL.

CDR3 sequence reads: CASTEVYGGNIQYF. CDR3 DNA: TGTGCCAGCACCGAGGTATACGGAGGGAACATTCAGTACTTC. V is TRBV6-1 and J is TRBJ2-4; the D gene is possibly TRBD2 (6 bases). V dropped 7 bases and J dropped 7 bases, with 17 bases sitting between them. The germline CDR1 and CDR2 sequences are MNHNS and SASEGT. This CDR3 comprises 14 residues.

The genes are TRBV30 and TRBJ2-7; 9 positions match TRBD1. V shed 0 bases, J shed 5 bases, and the junction held 11 bases outside the gene matches. The germline CDR1 and CDR2 sequences are GTSNPN and SVGIG (reference sequence). CDR3 size: 16 residues. The CDR3 is CAWSVGIWTGVNEQYF. The CDR3 DNA follows: TGTGCCTGGAGTGTAGGAATTTGGACAGGGGTAAACGAGCAGTACTTC.

The chain joins TRBV27 to TRBJ1-5; 8 nucleotides match TRBD1. Germline V gene sequence: CDR1 MNHEY, CDR2 SMNVEV (reference sequence). The CDR3 has 14 amino acids. Losses at the gene ends were 6 bases for V and 1 base for J; bases not matched to a gene: 2. The CDR3 region is CASSRTGSNQPQHF. Written as DNA, the CDR3 is TGTGCCAGCAGCCGGACAGGGAGCAATCAGCCCCAGCATTTT.

This clone has a handful of counts. This rearrangement joins TRBV7-9 to TRBJ2-1, with 15 bases fitting TRBD2. The CDR3 has 17 residues. Trimming cost V 11 bases and J 6 bases; bases outside gene matches: 14. Looked up from germline, CDR1 is SEHNR and CDR2 is FQNEAQ (reference sequence). Here the CDR3 reads CAFSRKGTSGRFNEQFF. The CDR3 DNA is TGTGCCTTCTCCCGGAAAGGGACTAGCGGGAGGTTCAATGAGCAGTTCTTC.

This clone was observed once. The chain is built from TRBV10-1 and TRBJ2-3; 11 positions match TRBD2. The J segment lost 5 bases and the V segment lost 1 base, leaving 5 bases of the junction unmatched. Germline CDR1 is WNHNN and CDR2 is SYGVQD (reference sequence). The CDR3 contains 16 residues. CDR3 protein: CASSEFSGRAGDTQYF. Here the CDR3 DNA reads TGCGCCAGCAGTGAGTTTAGCGGGAGGGCCGGAGATACGCAGTATTTT.

The V and J genes are TRBV9 and TRBJ2-7, with 8 nucleotides matching TRBD1. Germline V gene sequence: CDR1 SGDLS, CDR2 YYNGEE. V was clipped by 0 bases and J by 5 bases; unmatched bases: 1. This CDR3 has 13 residues. The CDR3 reads CASSVVDRDEQYF. CDR3 bases: TGTGCCAGCAGCGTAGTGGACAGGGACGAGCAGTACTTC.

The CDR3 here is CASSITPGQVNEAFF. CDR3 nucleotides: TGTGCCAGTAGTATAACGCCGGGACAGGTTAATGAAGCTTTCTTT. The J gene is TRBJ1-1, the V gene TRBV19; 8 nucleotides align to TRBD1. V lost 2 bases and J lost 7; bases outside the gene matches: 9. From germline, CDR1 is LNHDA and CDR2 SQIVND (reference sequence). The CDR3 spans 15 residues.

This chain uses TRBV5-4 with TRBJ1-2; D not resolved. Germline V gene lookup returns CDR1 SGHNT and CDR2 YYREEE (reference sequence). V was cut by 0 bases and J by 2 bases, with 5 bases left in between. The CDR3 runs 13 residues. CDR3 nucleotide sequence: TGTGCCAGCAGCTTGGGCAGAAACTATGGCTACACCTTC. This sequence encodes CASSLGRNYGYTF.